A selection of T cell receptor beta chains follows, all from one sample in a study of blood T cell repertoires in COVID-19. Measured with immunoSEQ multiplex PCR; TCRdb has only the in-frame clones, and not every one. The data show 150,000 to 200,000 clones, with about nine tenths seen just once and 2% to 2.5% held by the top ten. The specimen was PBMCs or T cells enriched from blood (not recorded which). All receptors come from a woman in her 30s who had recovered from COVID-19. Both conserved end residues are part of each CDR3. A D gene is named only where the DNA matches it firmly. Clone size appears in some rows only: once, few, many, or a class for an expanded clone.

j_call v_call clone_size d_call cdr3_nt cdr3_aa
TRBJ2-7 TRBV30 NA NA TGTGCCTGGAGTGTTGGGGGGAACTCCTACGAGCAGTACTTC CAWSVGGNSYEQYF
TRBJ2-5 TRBV5-1 NA NA TGCGCCAGCAGCTTTAGTCCCGGGGACCAAGAGACCCAGTACTTC CASSFSPGDQETQYF
TRBJ2-3 TRBV11-3 NA TRBD2 TGTGCCAGCAGCCGACCCCAACCGGGACTAGGATTTTTCGATACGCAGTATTTT CASSRPQPGLGFFDTQYF
TRBJ1-2 TRBV18 NA TRBD1 TGTGCCAGCTCTCTTGGACAGGGTGGGCACGTATTTAACTATGGCTACACCTTC CASSLGQGGHVFNYGYTF
TRBJ1-1 TRBV19 NA TRBD1 TGTGCCAGTAGTGACTACAGGGGGAACACTGAAGCTTTCTTT CASSDYRGNTEAFF
TRBJ2-2 TRBV9 few TRBD2 TGTGCCAGCAGCGTATCGTGGGGACGGGAGGCTAACACCGGGGAGCTGTTTTTT CASSVSWGREANTGELFF
TRBJ2-2 TRBV9 NA NA TGTGCCAGCAGCCGCCAGCTGGACACCCCGAACACCGGGGAGCTGTTTTTT CASSRQLDTPNTGELFF
TRBJ1-5 TRBV19 NA NA TGTGCCAGTAGTATAGAGAGGGATCAGCCCCAGCATTTT CASSIERDQPQHF
TRBJ1-5 TRBV6-5 NA TRBD1 TGTGCCAGCAGCTCGGACAGGGCGGGCAATCAGCCCCAGCATTTT CASSSDRAGNQPQHF
TRBJ2-5 TRBV9 NA NA TGTGCCAGCAGCCCGGGCGCGGAGGTGGAGACCCAGTACTTC CASSPGAEVETQYF
TRBJ1-2 TRBV12-3/TRBV12-4 once TRBD1 TGTGCCGGGCGGGGACAGCTATCGAGTGGCTACACCTTC CAGRGQLSSGYTF
TRBJ1-3 TRBV7-2 NA NA TGTGCCAGCAGCCGGACAGGAAACACCATATATTTT CASSRTGNTIYF
TRBJ2-1 TRBV15 NA TRBD2 TGTGCCACCAGCAGAGATCAACTAGCGGGATCTGCTGAGCAGTTCTTC CATSRDQLAGSAEQFF
TRBJ1-2 TRBV5-1 NA NA TGCGCCAGCAGCTTGGTCTCGTCCTATGGCTACACCTTC CASSLVSSYGYTF
TRBJ1-6 TRBV6-5 few NA TGTGCCAGCAGTTACCAGGAGGGACGGAATTCACCCCTCCACTTT CASSYQEGRNSPLHF
TRBJ2-5 TRBV4-3 NA TRBD2 TGCGCCAGCAGCCAAGATCGAGCGGGGGGTCGCGAGACCCAGTACTTC CASSQDRAGGRETQYF
TRBJ2-2 TRBV5-8 NA NA TGTGCCAGCAGCTTTCTGAACACCGGGGAGCTGTTTTTT CASSFLNTGELFF
TRBJ2-3 TRBV29-1 NA NA TGCAGCGTGACTGACACAGATACGCAGTATTTT CSVTDTDTQYF
TRBJ1-6 TRBV19 NA TRBD1 TGTGCCAGTAGTAAAGAGACAGGGGCTGGGGGTTCACCCCTCCACTTT CASSKETGAGGSPLHF
TRBJ1-1 TRBV12-3/TRBV12-4 many NA TGTGCCAGCAGTTTAAACAGGGTCTCTGAAGCTTTCTTT CASSLNRVSEAFF
TRBJ2-7 TRBV25-1 NA TRBD1 TGTGCCAGCAGTGAAACAGGGGGTAGGTCCTACGAGCAGTACTTC CASSETGGRSYEQYF
TRBJ1-2 TRBV5-5 NA TRBD1 TGTGCCAGCAGCTTTTGGGACAGGGTGGGTGGCTACACCTTC CASSFWDRVGGYTF
TRBJ1-1 TRBV19 NA NA TGTGCCAGTAGTCGCCGGGAGACCGACACTGAAGCTTTCTTT CASSRRETDTEAFF
TRBJ2-3 TRBV9 NA TRBD2 TGTGCCAGCAGCGTATTTCAGCGGGGGCGCCGGGGAGATACGCAGTATTTT CASSVFQRGRRGDTQYF
TRBJ2-1 TRBV11-2 NA NA TGTGCCAGCAGCTTAGCAGGGGAGCAGTTCTTC CASSLAGEQFF
TRBJ1-1 TRBV11-3 few NA TGTGCCAGCAGCTTAAGTAGGAACACTGAAGCTTTCTTT CASSLSRNTEAFF
TRBJ2-3 TRBV28 NA TRBD2 TGTGCCAGCAGTTCCGGGGGGGATGACACAGATACGCAGTATTTT CASSSGGDDTDTQYF
TRBJ2-7 TRBV3-1/TRBV3-2 NA TRBD1 TGTGCCAGCAGCCAAGCAAAATCGGGACAGGGAAGATCCTACGAGCAGTACTTC CASSQAKSGQGRSYEQYF
TRBJ1-2 TRBV15 few NA TGTGCCACCAGCAGAGACCAGTACGGGGGTCTGAGCTATGGCTACACCTTC CATSRDQYGGLSYGYTF
TRBJ1-4 TRBV5-6 NA NA TGTGCCAGCAGCTCTACAGGGTCTAATGAAAAACTGTTTTTT CASSSTGSNEKLFF
TRBJ1-1 TRBV7-9 once NA TGTGCCAGCAGCTTATTACCCCTCAGGGGATCCGAAGCTTTCTTT CASSLLPLRGSEAFF
TRBJ1-1 TRBV7-3 NA NA TGTGCCAGCAGCTTATTGGGCGCCGGCACTGAAGCTTTCTTT CASSLLGAGTEAFF
TRBJ1-5 TRBV7-2 NA NA TGTGCCAGCAGCTTAGTCGCCGGGACATATAGCAATCAGCCCCAGCATTTT CASSLVAGTYSNQPQHF
TRBJ1-1 TRBV6-5 NA NA TGTGCCAGCAGTTACATAGGTCTGGGTGGAGGCATGGGGGCTTTCTTT CASSYIGLGGGMGAFF
TRBJ1-1 TRBV7-2 NA NA TGTGCCAGCAGCTTAGCGCTAGTGATGAACACTGAAGCTTTCTTT CASSLALVMNTEAFF
TRBJ2-7 TRBV5-1 NA NA TGCGCCAGCAGCCCCTCGGGCGGGAATCAGTACTTC CASSPSGGNQYF
TRBJ2-1 TRBV14 NA NA TGTGCCAGCAGCCCGTTTCGGGGTCCCAATGAGCAGTTCTTC CASSPFRGPNEQFF
TRBJ2-1 TRBV5-3 NA TRBD2 TGTGCCAGAAGTGATTTGACTAGCGTCTACAATGAGCAGTTCTTC CARSDLTSVYNEQFF
TRBJ2-2 TRBV9 NA NA TGTGCCAGCAGCGTCAGGGGTACAAAGAACACCGGGGAGCTGTTTTTT CASSVRGTKNTGELFF
TRBJ2-7 TRBV25-1 few NA TGTGCCAGCAGTGAGGGGGACTCCCCCTCCTACGAGCAGTACTTC CASSEGDSPSYEQYF
TRBJ2-1 TRBV29-1 NA TRBD1 TGCAGCGCAATGACAGGGGCCTACAATGAGCAGTTCTTC CSAMTGAYNEQFF
TRBJ1-6 TRBV5-1 NA TRBD1 TGCGCCAGCAGCCTCGGGACAGCCCCGACGACCCTCCACTTT CASSLGTAPTTLHF
TRBJ2-7 TRBV20-1 NA NA TGCAGTGCTAGTAAGGGGGACACCTACGAGCAGTACTTC CSASKGDTYEQYF